The 9 T cell receptor beta chains presented below share a single source sample, sequenced in a study of tumor-infiltrating lymphocytes in primary liver carcinoma. RNA and DNA were co-extracted from approximately 20-30 mg of unsorted bulk tissue. Making TCR beta cDNA involved around 540 ng total RNA and a constant-region primer. Slightly modified ARM-PCR, run as three nested multiplex PCR rounds, produced the TCR beta libraries. Use of TRBV1-TRBV30 forward primers with a C-beta reverse primer characterized the first two PCR rounds, which lasted nine to eleven cycles each. MiXCR, run by TCRdb on the multiplex PCR reads, gives a single entry per CDR3 protein. Among some 64,000 distinct CDR3 sequences listed, roughly 70% were seen once. The sequenced sample was liver tumor tissue from sampling region 4. Subset specified: tumor region T4, right-lateral pole. The source is a man aged 35 to 55 with primary liver carcinoma and hepatitis B virus infection.

A note on this clonotype: Germline and junction disagree at one end, which may indicate a read error. The chain joins TRBV4-3 to TRBJ2-5; D is undetermined. CDR1 is LGHNA, CDR2 YSLEER, per germline. CDR3 size: 15 residues. Here the CDR3 reads CASNQDTIGPWTQYF. CDR3 nucleotide sequence: TGTGCCAGCAACCAAGATACAATAGGACCGTGGACCCAGTACTTC.

Comments on this clonotype: One junction end does not reproduce the germline sequence, and a read error may be involved. The chain recombines TRBV10-3 with TRBJ2-7, with 10 bases that match TRBD2. The CDR3 loop spans 15 amino acids. Germline V CDR1 and CDR2: ENHRY, SYGVKD. CDR3 DNA: TGTGCCTTCAGCTACGGGACTAGCGACTTCTACGAGCAGTACTTC. Protein sequence: CAFSYGTSDFYEQYF.

V is TRBV12-3 or TRBV12-4 and J is TRBJ2-3; D perhaps matches TRBD1 (6 bases). The CDR3 sequence is 14 residues long. V lost 5 bases, J lost 8 bases, and 17 bases lay in between. The CDR3 DNA reads TGTGCCAGCAGTCCGAGGGACATGATCCCTACGCAGTATTTT. It is translated as CASSPRDMIPTQYF.

With respect to this clonotype: Germline is not matched at one junction end, which may reflect a read error. The V and J genes are TRBV11-1 and TRBJ1-2, with D unresolved. CDR1 is SGHAT, CDR2 FQDESV, per germline (reference sequence). The CDR3 is 14 amino acids. The CDR3 DNA follows: TGTGCCAGCAGCTTAGCGCGCCAAAGCGGAGGCTACACCTTT. Translated: CASSLARQSGGYTF.

Notes on this clonotype: At one end, the junction sequence differs from germline, possibly due to a read error. The genes are TRBV6-2 or TRBV6-3 and TRBJ2-5; 8 positions agree with TRBD1. Germline CDR1 is MNHEY and CDR2 is SVGEGT. The CDR3 contains 14 residues. CDR3 sequence (DNA): TGTGCCAGCAGAAGTGGACAGGGAGAGGAGGCCCAATACTTC. Translation gives CASRSGQGEEAQYF.

Concerning this clonotype itself: The junction does not match germline at one end; this may be a read error. The chain couples TRBV6-2 or TRBV6-3 to TRBJ2-2; TRBD2 matches 7 bases. This CDR3 has 16 amino acids. Germline V gene data show CDR1 as MNHEY and CDR2 as SVGEGT. The CDR3 region is CACSPGTISVAGELFF. CDR3 in DNA: TGTGCCTGCAGTCCCGGGACTATTTCGGTGGCCGGGGAGCTGTTTTTT.

This clonotype was counted at least ten times. The chain combines TRBV4-2 with TRBJ1-2; perhaps TRBD1 as D (5 bases). Deletions cut 0 bases from V and 2 bases from J, with 13 bases between. The CDR3 contains 16 residues. CDR1 and CDR2 from the germline V gene are LGHNA and YNFKEQ. The CDR3 is CASSQDPSGMNYGYTF. CDR3 nucleotides: TGTGCCAGCAGCCAAGATCCTTCAGGGATGAACTATGGCTACACCTTC.

Worth noting for this clonotype: Germline and junction disagree at one end, which may indicate a read error. CDR3 sequence reads: CAICESIGSLQAKDIQYF. The DNA of the CDR3 is TGTGCCATCTGTGAGTCGATAGGGTCACTTCAAGCCAAAGACATTCAGTACTTC. J is TRBJ2-4 and V is TRBV10-3, with D unclear. The CDR3 has 18 residues. Germline-derived CDR1 and CDR2 are ENHRY and SYGVKD.

Points on this clonotype: An end of the junction does not agree with germline; a read error may underlie this. The rearrangement joins TRBV10-3 to TRBJ1-5; D remains unclear. Germline CDR1 is ENHRY and CDR2 is SYGVKD. This CDR3 region has 14 residues. This chain's CDR3 is CAISEYEGNQSQRF. The CDR3 DNA reads TGTGCCATCAGCGAGTATGAGGGCAATCAGTCCCAGCGTTTT.